Sequencing of this T cell receptor beta chain was carried out in a study of shared clonotypes between healthy human individuals. Terminally differentiated effector memory CD45RA+ cells were excluded by CCR7 positive selection of CD45RO-negative cells. Germline V lookup: CDR1 SGHTA, CDR2 FQGTGA. The CDR3 runs to 13 residues. Trimming removed 0 bases from V and 11 bases from J, with 13 bases in between. Replicate PCRs run on sorted subsets employed approximately 180 ng DNA, approximately 30,000 T cell genomes. Method: immunoSEQ multiplex PCR; TCRdb's copy keeps in-frame clones and lacks some. The table shows about 820,000 clones, with 92% occurring only once. A note on this clone: As yet, its antigen is unknown.

General observations from the study: Few donors restricted represented genetic and exposure-history diversity. The study sampled only blood, and tissue repertoires likely differ. Estimated richness values were generally larger in naive subsets than in memory subsets.

The TCR originated in a man aged 25 to 40 in good health. The chain has TRBV7-3 and TRBJ1-1; no reliable D call. Material: naive CD8+ T cells sorted from blood. The CDR3 region has the DNA TGTGCCAGCAGCTTAACGAATAAACTAGAGGCTTTCTTT. Protein sequence: CASSLTNKLEAFF.